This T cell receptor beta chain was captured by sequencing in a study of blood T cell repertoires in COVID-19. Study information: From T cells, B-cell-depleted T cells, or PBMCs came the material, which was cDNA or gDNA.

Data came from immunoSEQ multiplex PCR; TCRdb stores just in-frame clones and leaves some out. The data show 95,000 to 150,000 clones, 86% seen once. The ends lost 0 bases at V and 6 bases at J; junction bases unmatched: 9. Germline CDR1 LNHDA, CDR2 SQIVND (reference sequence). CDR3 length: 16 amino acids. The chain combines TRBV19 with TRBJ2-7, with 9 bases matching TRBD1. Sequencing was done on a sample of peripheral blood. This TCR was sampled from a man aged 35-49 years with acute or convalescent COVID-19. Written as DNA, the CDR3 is TGTGCCAGTAGTATAGACAACCGCGCGACAGGGGGCGAGCAGTACTTC. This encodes CASSIDNRATGGEQYF.